The 17 T cell receptor beta chains given below trace back to one sample, sequenced in a study of regulatory T cells in long-lasting Graves disease. Indicated time point: persistent/refractory GD, antithyroid drugs over 5 years with positive TRAb. Preparation of the TCR library used RNA extracted from PBMCs. iRepertoire HTBI primers and Arm-PCR of CDR3 regions built TCR beta libraries. TCRdb called the multiplex PCR reads again in MiXCR, with one record for every CDR3 protein. The repertoire holds roughly 470,000 distinct CDR3 sequences, roughly 20% seen once, with approximately 7.8% in the top ten. Sample: peripheral blood mononuclear cells (PBMCs), taken when the disease was refractory, from a patient treated with antithyroid drugs. Receptors originate from a female donor with Graves disease.

This clonotype was counted a few times. The chain has TRBV20-1 and TRBJ2-3; D is unclear. This CDR3 has 17 residues. The germline V and J ends were trimmed by 6 bases and 0 bases, with 22 bases remaining between them. CDR1 is DFQATT, CDR2 SNEGSKA, per germline (reference sequence). The chain's CDR3 is CSAESVGALKSTDTQYF. The CDR3 nucleotides read TGCAGTGCCGAATCAGTAGGAGCTCTAAAGAGCACAGATACGCAGTATTTT.

This clonotype was observed a handful of times. The chain employs TRBV20-1 and TRBJ2-7, with D possibly called TRBD1 or TRBD2 (5 bases each). The V end was cut by 5 bases, the J end by 4 bases, with 12 bases between. The CDR3 has 12 residues. Germline-derived CDR1 and CDR2 are DFQATT and SNEGSKA (reference sequence). The DNA for the CDR3 is TGCAGTGCTGGACGGGACCAATACGAGCAGTACTTC. Protein: CSAGRDQYEQYF.

The chain recombines TRBV7-2 with TRBJ2-1; TRBD2 matches 13 bases. Per germline, CDR1 SGHTA and CDR2 FQGNSA. V lost 5 bases and J lost 9; bases outside the gene matches: 7. The CDR3 is made up of 15 amino acids. The CDR3 sequence: CASSTGLAGVGEQFF. CDR3 DNA: TGTGCCAGCAGCACCGGACTAGCGGGAGTCGGTGAGCAGTTCTTC. The entire variable domain, with the rest obtained from reference TRBV7-2 and TRBJ2-1, is as follows: GAGVSQSPSNKVTEKGKDVELRCDPISGHTALYWYRQSLGQGLEFLIYFQGNSAPDKSGLPSDRFSAERTGGSVSTLTIQRTQQEDSAVYLCASSTGLAGVGEQFFGPGTRLTVL.

In its sample, this clonotype was seen a few times. The J gene is TRBJ1-2, the V gene TRBV5-1, with 9 bases matching TRBD1. With V trimmed by 4 bases and J by 8 bases, 6 bases remained unmatched. The CDR3 totals 13 residues. Germline V gives CDR1 SGHRS, CDR2 YFSETQ. The CDR3 region is CASSHNRGRGYTF. CDR3 in DNA: TGCGCCAGCAGCCATAACAGGGGGCGCGGCTACACCTTC. The variable domain in full, with the rest retrieved from reference TRBV5-1 and TRBJ1-2, is KAGVTQTPRYLIKTRGQQVTLSCSPISGHRSVSWYQQTPGQGLQFLFEYFSETQRNKGNFPGRFSGRQFSNSRSEMNVSTLELGDSALYLCASSHNRGRGYTFGSGTRLTVV.

The chain employs TRBV14 and TRBJ1-6, with D perhaps TRBD1 (5 bases). With 6 bases removed from V and 10 bases from J, the gap between germline ends came to 22 bases. Germline V gene data show CDR1 as SGHDN and CDR2 as FVKESK. The CDR3 length is 16 residues. The CDR3 DNA reads TGTGCCAGCAGTCAGAGAGTTGCGGGGGAAAAATCACCCCTCCACTTT. It is translated as CASSQRVAGEKSPLHF.

This clonotype was observed many times. The chain employs TRBV10-3 and TRBJ2-7; D is unclear. CDR3 size: 13 residues. V lost 11 bases to trimming and J lost 0 bases, with 14 bases between them. Germline assignment: CDR1 ENHRY and CDR2 SYGVKD. The CDR3 DNA sequence: TGTGCCGTCTCTAGTCCCGTCTCCTACGAGCAGTACTTC. Translation gives CAVSSPVSYEQYF.

In this sample, this clonotype turned up many times. The gene calls are TRBV6-2 or TRBV6-3 and TRBJ1-5; D perhaps matches TRBD1 (5 bases). V lost 6 bases and J lost 3, with 15 bases in between. Germline V gene sequence: CDR1 MNHEY, CDR2 SVGEGT. There are 15 residues in the CDR3. CDR3 region: CASRQDGGYNQPQHF. The CDR3, as DNA: TGTGCCAGCAGACAGGACGGGGGATACAATCAGCCCCAGCATTTT.

The rearrangement links TRBV11-2 to TRBJ1-3, with a tentative D call TRBD1 (5 bases). This CDR3 has 14 residues. Germline CDR1 and CDR2: SGHAT and FQNNGV. Trimming stripped 5 bases from V and 5 bases from J, with 13 bases between. The CDR3 loop reads CASSPREGRNTIYF. Here the CDR3 DNA reads TGTGCCAGCAGCCCTCGGGAGGGGAGAAACACCATATATTTT.

This clonotype was counted many times. The rearrangement uses TRBV30 and TRBJ1-4; no reliable D call. Trimming shortened V by 0 bases and J by 0 bases, and 8 bases separated the two germline ends. CDR1 is GTSNPN and CDR2 is SVGIG in the germline V gene (reference sequence). This CDR3 is 15 amino acids long. The CDR3 nucleotides read TGTGCCTGGAGTGTACGGGGAGCAACTAATGAAAAACTGTTTTTT. Translating it yields CAWSVRGATNEKLFF.

This clonotype was detected ten times or more. The chain couples TRBV2 to TRBJ1-1; the D gene is possibly TRBD1 (5 bases). V was clipped by 4 bases and J by 1 base, with 10 bases between them. The CDR3 length is 14 residues. Looked up from germline, CDR1 is SNHLY and CDR2 is FYNNEI. This CDR3 is CASSGGTRNTEAFF. CDR3 DNA sequence: TGTGCCAGCAGTGGGGGCACGCGGAACACTGAAGCTTTCTTT.

In this sample, this clonotype turned up many times. The CDR3: CASRRKETQYF. As DNA, the CDR3 is TGTGCCAGCAGGCGTAAGGAGACCCAGTACTTC. The chain uses TRBV6-1 and TRBJ2-5; D is ambiguous. Germline V CDR1 and CDR2: MNHNS, SASEGT. Deletions cut 6 bases from V and 5 bases from J, with 7 bases between. CDR3 length: 11 residues.

This clonotype has ten or more counts. The J gene is TRBJ2-7, the V gene TRBV12-3 or TRBV12-4; 8 bases line up with TRBD2. The CDR3 runs 14 residues. The V and J ends lost 3 bases and 6 bases, in that order; junction bases with no gene match: 7. CDR3 nucleotide sequence: TGTGCCAGCAGTTTCGGACTAGCAGAGGGCGAGCAGTACTTC. This translates into CASSFGLAEGEQYF.

This clonotype was observed a handful of times. This chain joins TRBV6-1 and TRBJ1-5; the D is unclear. CDR1 and CDR2 from the germline V gene are MNHNS and SASEGT. The CDR3 has 12 residues. Trimming took off 6 bases at V and 4 bases at J, with 7 bases between the two ends. CDR3 protein: CASRAVNQPQHF. The CDR3 region has the DNA TGTGCCAGCAGAGCGGTTAATCAGCCCCAGCATTTT.

The table lists this clonotype with many counts. The chain combines TRBV20-1 with TRBJ2-7, with 9 bases aligning to TRBD2. Germline values: CDR1 DFQATT, CDR2 SNEGSKA (reference sequence). With 6 bases clipped from V and 3 bases from J, the junction kept 9 bases outside the gene matches. The CDR3 extends over 14 amino acids. Here the CDR3 DNA reads TGCAGTGCCCAGAAGTCAGCGGGAGGCTACGAGCAGTACTTC. This sequence encodes CSAQKSAGGYEQYF.

As for this clonotype: An end of the junction differs from the germline gene, which may be a read error. The J gene is TRBJ2-4, the V gene TRBV27, with TRBD2 as a possible D gene (6 bases). The CDR3 is 14 amino acids. Per germline, CDR1 MNHEY and CDR2 SMNVEV (reference sequence). The CDR3 coding sequence is TGTGTCAGCAGTCCTCTAGGAGGGAGGTACATTCAGTACTTC. Encoded protein: CVSSPLGGRYIQYF.

On this clonotype itself: This clone may be a read error of a much larger clone one base away. Here the CDR3 reads CASSRRSGRSLREQYF. CDR3 in DNA: TGTGCCAGCAGCCGCCGTAGCGGGAGGTCGCTACGAGAGCAGTACTTC. V gene TRBV5-5 combines with J gene TRBJ2-7; TRBD2 matches 10 bases. The CDR3 extends over 16 amino acids. With V trimmed by 4 bases and J by 7 bases, 14 bases remained unmatched. In germline, CDR1 is SGHKS, CDR2 YYEKEE (reference sequence).

The chain links TRBV28 to TRBJ2-2, with D tentatively TRBD1 (6 bases). The CDR3 totals 14 residues. CDR1 and CDR2 (germline): MDHEN, SYDVKM. Trimming removed 5 bases at V and 7 bases at J, with 14 bases between. The CDR3 protein is CASSLRGISGELFF. For the CDR3, the DNA is TGTGCCAGCAGTCTCAGGGGTATTAGCGGGGAGCTGTTTTTT.